These 19 T cell receptor beta chains share one sample of origin, sequenced in a study of early T cells in non-severe SARS-CoV-2 infection. TCRdb fed the 5' RACE reads into MiXCR, producing one record per CDR3 protein. Among fewer than 75,000 distinct CDR3 sequences listed, around 18% were seen once. The sequences come from whole blood, collected at baseline. These receptors were taken from an adult who was a healthcare worker with PCR-confirmed SARS-CoV-2 infection or an uninfected control (not recorded which).

This clonotype was recorded a few times. The V gene is TRBV7-8, the J gene TRBJ2-7; D is perhaps TRBD1 or TRBD2 (6 bases each). V was pared by 5 bases and J by 4 bases, with 21 bases between. Per the germline V gene, CDR1 is SGHVS and CDR2 is FQNEAQ. The CDR3 runs 16 residues. The CDR3 DNA reads as TGTGCCAGCAGCCCGCAAGGAGGGGGGCGCGTTTACGAGCAGTACTTC. This encodes CASSPQGGGRVYEQYF.

This sequence joins TRBV11-2 and TRBJ2-7; no firm D call. Between the trimmed V and J ends, which lost 1 base and 1 base, there was a span of 5 bases. The V gene's germline CDR1 is SGHAT and CDR2 FQNNGV. The CDR3 is made up of 13 amino acids. This CDR3 reads CASSLAISYEQYF. In DNA form, the CDR3 reads TGTGCCAGCAGCTTAGCGATATCCTACGAGCAGTACTTC.

The chain joins TRBV29-1 to TRBJ2-7; 11 bases align to TRBD1. This CDR3 comprises 15 residues. V trimming: 2 bases; J trimming: 2 bases; junction bases outside the gene matches: 5. CDR1 SQVTM and CDR2 ANQGSEA come from the germline V gene. CDR3 amino acids: CSVERPGQGAYEQYF. CDR3 DNA sequence: TGCAGCGTTGAAAGACCGGGACAGGGGGCCTACGAGCAGTACTTC.

This clonotype was counted only a few times. The chain is built from TRBV2 and TRBJ1-6, with a weak D call TRBD1 (6 bases). The CDR3 length is 14 residues. Germline V gene data show CDR1 as SNHLY and CDR2 as FYNNEI. Deletions cut 8 bases from V and 10 bases from J, with 18 bases between. This CDR3 is CASALSGHRSPLHF. The DNA for the CDR3 is TGTGCCAGCGCCCTCTCGGGACACAGGTCACCCCTCCACTTT.

V gene TRBV6-6 combines with J gene TRBJ2-1; 9 bases agree with TRBD1. Trimming took 2 bases from V and 7 from J; bases not matched to a gene: 3. This CDR3 region has 14 residues. Germline values: CDR1 MNHNY, CDR2 SVGAGI (reference sequence). The CDR3, as DNA: TGTGCCAGCAGTTACGTAGGACAGGGGAATGAGCAGTTCTTC. Translated, it gives CASSYVGQGNEQFF.

The chain links TRBV20-1 to TRBJ2-2; tentative D call: TRBD1 (5 bases). The CDR3 is 13 amino acids. The V and J ends lost 5 bases and 4 bases respectively, with 11 bases between them. The germline CDR1 and CDR2 sequences are DFQATT and SNEGSKA (reference sequence). This CDR3 reads CSAATGFTGELFF. In DNA form, the CDR3 reads TGCAGTGCTGCCACAGGTTTCACCGGGGAGCTGTTTTTT.

The chain joins TRBV6-6 to TRBJ1-1; D might be TRBD1 (5 bases). Trimming left V 5 bases short and J 1 base short, with 11 bases between. Germline CDR1 and CDR2: MNHNY and SVGAGI (reference sequence). The CDR3 consists of 14 residues. The CDR3, as DNA: TGTGCCAGCAGTATGGGACGGTCGAACACTGAAGCTTTCTTT. Translation gives CASSMGRSNTEAFF.

The chain is built from TRBV6-1 and TRBJ2-7, with D possibly being TRBD1 (6 bases). V lost 7 bases, J lost 5 bases, and 21 bases lay in between. The CDR3 consists of 15 residues. Per the germline V gene, CDR1 is MNHNS and CDR2 is SASEGT. The CDR3 loop is CASTSRDTWKHEQYF. The CDR3 DNA reads as TGTGCCAGCACCTCCCGGGACACCTGGAAGCACGAGCAGTACTTC.

At least ten counts were recorded for this clonotype. This chain connects TRBV5-1 to TRBJ2-5; D is perhaps TRBD2 (5 bases). Germline assignment: CDR1 SGHRS and CDR2 YFSETQ. CDR3 length equals 13 residues. The V end lost 4 bases, the J end lost 2 bases, and 9 bases lay between the germline ends. In DNA form, the CDR3 reads TGCGCCAGCAGCCCGGACTGGCAAGAGACCCAGTACTTC. Encoded protein: CASSPDWQETQYF.

Points on this clonotype: Relative to the germline gene, one junction end is altered; a read error may explain this. J is TRBJ2-3 and V is TRBV15; D is perhaps TRBD2 (5 bases). The CDR3 loop spans 15 amino acids. CDR1 is LNHNV and CDR2 is YYDKDF in the germline V gene (reference sequence). The chain's CDR3 is CVTSRDLLVRDTQYF. The CDR3 DNA sequence: TGTGTCACCAGCAGAGATCTACTAGTAAGGGATACGCAGTATTTT.

The chain joins TRBV7-2 to TRBJ2-1; 7 nucleotides agree with TRBD1. V lost 5 bases to trimming and J lost 12 bases; unmatched junction nucleotides: 7. This CDR3 spans 12 amino acids. Germline V gene data show CDR1 as SGHTA and CDR2 as FQGNSA. The CDR3 sequence: CASSAWGQTQFF. The CDR3 DNA is TGTGCCAGCAGCGCCTGGGGACAGACGCAGTTCTTC.

The chain employs TRBV4-3 and TRBJ2-3; the D is unclear. The V gene lost 3 bases and the J gene lost 7 bases, with 8 bases spanning the gap. The germline V gene encodes CDR1 LGHNA and CDR2 YSLEER. This CDR3 has 12 residues. The CDR3 here is CASSQGRHTQYF. The CDR3 DNA reads TGCGCCAGCAGCCAGGGAAGGCATACGCAGTATTTT.

Relative to its sample, this clonotype is medium-sized (0.01 to 0.1%). The chain has TRBV25-1 and TRBJ1-6, with a tentative D call TRBD1 (6 bases). The CDR3 loop spans 16 amino acids. V gave up 1 base and J gave up 5 bases, with 12 bases separating them. Germline loops: CDR1 MGHDK, CDR2 SYGVNS. DNA of the CDR3: TGTGCCAGCAGTGAATCCAGGGGCGCGAATAATTCACCCCTCCACTTT. This sequence encodes CASSESRGANNSPLHF.

This clonotype has a handful of counts. The chain links TRBV28 to TRBJ1-2, with D possibly matching TRBD1 (6 bases). This CDR3 has 13 residues. Trimming shortened V by 8 bases and J by 6 bases, and 16 bases separated the two germline ends. Germline assignment: CDR1 MDHEN and CDR2 SYDVKM. The CDR3 is CASSSGQGNGYTF. In nucleotides, the CDR3 is TGTGCCAGCTCTTCCGGGCAGGGGAATGGCTACACCTTC.

This chain connects TRBV7-8 to TRBJ2-5, with a tentative D call TRBD2 (6 bases). V shed 2 bases and J shed 2 bases, with 15 bases lying between them. The V gene's germline CDR1 is SGHVS and CDR2 FQNEAQ. This CDR3 spans 16 amino acids. In nucleotides, the CDR3 is TGTGCCAGCAGCTTAATGGCGGGGTCGATACAAGAGACCCAGTACTTC. Its protein product is CASSLMAGSIQETQYF.

This clonotype has only a few counts. The V gene is TRBV7-9, the J gene TRBJ2-5; D call uncertain. Germline V CDR1 and CDR2: SEHNR, FQNEAQ (reference sequence). The CDR3 extends over 14 amino acids. The V and J ends lost 1 base and 1 base respectively, with 7 bases between them. For the CDR3, the DNA is TGTGCCAGCAGCTTAGAGGCAGCCCAAGAGACCCAGTACTTC. It yields the protein CASSLEAAQETQYF.

The chain is built from TRBV18 and TRBJ2-3; TRBD2 aligns across 13 bases. Germline CDR1 KGHSH, CDR2 LQKENI. The CDR3 is made up of 15 amino acids. The V and J ends lost 4 bases and 8 bases, in that order; junction bases with no gene match: 6. CDR3 DNA: TGTGCCAGCTCACGGCCGGGACTAGCGGGGCTTACGCAGTATTTT. This codes for CASSRPGLAGLTQYF.

This clonotype was counted only a few times. V gene TRBV6-6 combines with J gene TRBJ1-2, with a tentative D call TRBD1 (6 bases). The CDR3 is made up of 13 amino acids. Trimming left V 6 bases short and J 4 bases short, with 12 bases between. Germline CDR1 and CDR2: MNHNY and SVGAGI (reference sequence). In DNA form, the CDR3 reads TGTGCCAGCAGGCCCGACAGGTCCTATGGCTACACCTTC. Translation: CASRPDRSYGYTF.

The V call is TRBV6-6, the J call TRBJ2-1, with 8 positions matching TRBD1. CDR1 is MNHNY and CDR2 is SVGAGI in the germline V gene (reference sequence). CDR3 length: 16 amino acids. V was pared by 2 bases and J by 0 bases, with 3 bases of the junction left unmatched. The CDR3 coding sequence is TGTGCCAGCAGTTACGGGACAGGTGGCTCCTACAATGAGCAGTTCTTC. It specifies CASSYGTGGSYNEQFF.